The clone carrying this TCR beta chain was seen a handful of times. The target antigen is unknown. The CDR3 runs to 16 residues. With 0 bases clipped from V and 1 base from J, the junction kept 6 bases outside the gene matches. 5'RACE primed from the constant segment yielded TCR alpha and TCR beta cDNA libraries bearing sample barcodes and UMIs. TCRdb reanalysed the 5' RACE reads using MiXCR and keeps one entry per CDR3 protein. In the table there are just over 150,000 distinct CDR3 sequences, about 28% of which are singletons. The data were obtained in a study of T-cell memory formation after mild COVID-19. Study-wide results and caveats: Mostly located in CM and EM were contracting CD4+ clones, with contracting CD8+ clones located in EMRA. Several responding clones turned up in pre-infection memory, indicating that cross-reactive memory may have taken part.

The receptor's source is an adult woman who had mild COVID-19 (a few samples of this study predate the infection). Cell type and time point are not known. V and J are TRBV23-1 and TRBJ2-7; the match to TRBD1 covers 7 bases. TRBV23-1 is an open reading frame, and its role is uncertain. What was sequenced was PBMCs or a T cell subset sorted from them (not recorded which). The CDR3 DNA reads as TGCGCCAGCAGTCAATCGGAGAGGGGACAGTCCTACGAGCAGTACTTC. Amino acids: CASSQSERGQSYEQYF.